This T cell receptor beta chain stems from a study of blood T cell repertoires in COVID-19. Study as a whole: Researchers got acute and convalescent COVID-19 samples from the United States, Italy and Spain. T cells, B-cell-depleted T cells, or PBMCs provided the cDNA or gDNA that served as material.

The method was immunoSEQ multiplex PCR; TCRdb's version includes in-frame clones alone and lacks a portion of them. Among 300,000 to 400,000 clones listed, more than 70% were seen once. About this clone itself: The junction and the germline gene differ at one end; a read error may be behind it.

Germline V gene data show CDR1 as MNHEY and CDR2 as SVGEGT. The CDR3 has 12 amino acids. Sequencing input: peripheral blood. The TCR comes from a woman aged 45-65 years who had recovered from COVID-19. The chain uses TRBV6-2 or TRBV6-3 and TRBJ1-2; 7 bases line up with TRBD1. CDR3 amino acids: CASSYTDREFFF. CDR3 DNA sequence: TGTGCCAGCAGTTACACCGACAGGGAATTTTTCTTC.